This T cell receptor (beta chain) was recovered during a study of blood T cell repertoires in COVID-19. Some clones are missing from TCRdb's copy, which holds only in-frame ones; the method was immunoSEQ multiplex PCR. The table includes around 150,000 clones, 76% detected once. This CDR3 is 16 amino acids long. The V gene's germline CDR1 is SGHAT and CDR2 FQDESV (reference sequence). V lost 3 bases, J lost 0 bases, and 4 bases stayed unmatched. The genes are TRBV11-1 and TRBJ2-2; TRBD1 aligns across 7 bases. The TCR originated in a woman of 80 years or more with acute or convalescent COVID-19. The sequenced sample was peripheral blood. The CDR3, as DNA: TGTGCCAGCAGCTTTGACAGGGTTCCGAACACCGGGGAGCTGTTTTTT. Amino acids: CASSFDRVPNTGELFF.